Each of the 17 T cell receptor beta chains below was sequenced from the same sample in a study of blood T cell repertoires in COVID-19. The protocol was immunoSEQ multiplex PCR, while the TCRdb copy is restricted to in-frame clones and leaves out a portion. The repertoire holds about 220,000 clones, around 87% seen once, with about 14% in the top ten. Sequencing was done on a sample of PBMCs or T cells enriched from blood (not recorded which). Source of these receptors: a man younger than 40 who had been exposed to COVID-19.

The chain recombines TRBV7-2 with TRBJ2-1, with 7 bases aligning to TRBD2. V lost 4 bases to trimming and J lost 8 bases; unmatched junction nucleotides: 14. The CDR3 extends over 16 amino acids. The germline gives CDR1 SGHTA, CDR2 FQGNSA. In nucleotides, the CDR3 is TGTGCCAGCAGCTCCCCCCTTAGGGGCCGGGGGGATGAGCAGTTCTTC. Protein product: CASSSPLRGRGDEQFF.

V gene TRBV2 combines with J gene TRBJ2-7; D possibly corresponds to TRBD1 (6 bases). The length of the CDR3 is 14 residues. V was shortened by 8 bases and J by 5 bases, with 19 bases between the two germline ends. The V gene's germline CDR1 is SNHLY and CDR2 FYNNEI. DNA of the CDR3: TGTGCCAGCGCTTCAGGGACAAGTTCCCACGAGCAGTACTTC. Its protein is CASASGTSSHEQYF.

V gene TRBV9 combines with J gene TRBJ2-2, with D possibly matching TRBD2 (5 bases). Germline V lookup: CDR1 SGDLS, CDR2 YYNGEE. Trimming took 4 bases from V and 3 from J, leaving 13 bases between them. The CDR3 length is 15 residues. CDR3 DNA: TGTGCCAGCAGCCCCGAGGGCATCTACACCGGGGAGCTGTTTTTT. Amino acids: CASSPEGIYTGELFF.

The sample holds one count of this clone. The chain uses TRBV12-5 and TRBJ2-2, with 7 bases fitting TRBD1. Unmatched junction bases numbered 6, after V lost 6 bases and J lost 8 bases. CDR3 length: 13 amino acids. CDR1 and CDR2 (germline): LGHNT, FRNRAP. The CDR3 DNA follows: TGTGCTAGTGGCCAGGGGGATGCTGGGGAGCTGTTTTTT. As protein: CASGQGDAGELFF.

The chain uses TRBV9 and TRBJ1-2; a weak D match, TRBD1 (5 bases). Trimming pared 1 base from V and 3 bases from J, leaving 10 bases between. The CDR3 has 14 amino acids. Germline V CDR1 and CDR2: SGDLS, YYNGEE. This chain's CDR3 is CASSVHGGDYGYTF. The CDR3 DNA reads TGTGCCAGCAGCGTACACGGGGGTGACTATGGCTACACCTTC.

The chain recombines TRBV7-9 with TRBJ1-4; 9 bases are a match to TRBD1. Germline CDR1 SEHNR, CDR2 FQNEAQ (reference sequence). The CDR3 sequence is 14 residues long. Trimming at V came to 3 bases and at J to 8 bases, leaving 4 bases not matched to a gene. The CDR3 DNA follows: TGTGCCAGCAGCTTGGGGACAGGGAGGGAAAAACTGTTTTTT. Encoded protein: CASSLGTGREKLFF.

The V gene is TRBV6-1, the J gene TRBJ2-5; 7 bases match TRBD1. J was trimmed by 2 bases and V by 3 bases; bases with no gene match: 9. CDR1 is MNHNS and CDR2 is SASEGT in the germline V gene. This CDR3 has 16 amino acids. CDR3 amino acids: CASSEFVGQPQETQYF. The CDR3 DNA sequence: TGTGCCAGCAGTGAGTTCGTGGGACAGCCTCAAGAGACCCAGTACTTC.

The rearrangement links TRBV5-1 to TRBJ1-3; possibly TRBD1 for D (6 bases). Germline CDR1 SGHRS, CDR2 YFSETQ. The ends were cut back, 3 bases at V and 9 bases at J, with 22 bases in the middle. The CDR3 runs 16 residues. CDR3 sequence (DNA): TGCGCCAGCAGCTCTTCCCAGGGGAGAGGCGGGGGCACCATATATTTT. Translation gives CASSSSQGRGGGTIYF. Looking up the rest from reference TRBV5-1 and TRBJ1-3 gives the full variable domain: KAGVTQTPRYLIKTRGQQVTLSCSPISGHRSVSWYQQTPGQGLQFLFEYFSETQRNKGNFPGRFSGRQFSNSRSEMNVSTLELGDSALYLCASSSSQGRGGGTIYFGEGSWLTVV.

J is TRBJ1-3 and V is TRBV19; 8 bases map to TRBD1. The V and J ends lost 5 bases and 2 bases, in that order; junction bases with no gene match: 5. CDR1 LNHDA and CDR2 SQIVND come from the germline V gene (reference sequence). This CDR3 is built from 15 residues. The CDR3 region is CASSPDRETGNTIYF. The CDR3 nucleotides read TGTGCCAGTAGTCCGGACAGGGAGACTGGAAACACCATATATTTT.

Here the CDR3 reads CASSYTGTDNEKLFF. The CDR3 region has the DNA TGTGCCAGCAGTTACACCGGGACAGATAATGAAAAACTGTTTTTT. The chain couples TRBV6-5 to TRBJ1-4; 7 bases are shared with TRBD1. After removal of 2 bases from V and 4 bases from J, the junction contained 4 bases not matched to a gene. Germline loops: CDR1 MNHEY, CDR2 SVGAGI. There are 15 residues in the CDR3.

This clone occurred once. The J gene is TRBJ2-7, the V gene TRBV5-4; 7 bases agree with TRBD1. The CDR3 has 13 residues. J was trimmed by 6 bases and V by 4 bases; bases with no gene match: 7. Per germline, CDR1 SGHNT and CDR2 YYREEE (reference sequence). The CDR3 DNA is TGTGCCAGCAGCCCCCGGGACAGAGTCGAGCAGTACTTC. Translated: CASSPRDRVEQYF.

The rearrangement joins TRBV18 to TRBJ2-2, with D tentatively TRBD2 (6 bases). This CDR3 is built from 16 residues. Germline V gene sequence: CDR1 KGHSH, CDR2 LQKENI. The V end lost 2 bases, the J end lost 3 bases, and 13 bases lay between the germline ends. In DNA form, the CDR3 reads TGTGCCAGCTCACCAAGGGCGGGGCCGTACACCGGGGAGCTGTTTTTT. This sequence encodes CASSPRAGPYTGELFF.

This chain joins TRBV4-2 and TRBJ2-2, with a possible D match to TRBD1 (5 bases). V was clipped by 1 base and J by 8 bases, with 11 bases between them. Germline CDR1 reads LGHNA; CDR2 reads YNFKEQ. The CDR3 runs to 14 residues. The DNA of the CDR3 is TGTGCCAGCAGCCAAGTCAGGGTACCGGGGGAGCTGTTTTTT. Protein product: CASSQVRVPGELFF.

The chain links TRBV12-5 to TRBJ1-1, with TRBD1 as a possible D gene (5 bases). This CDR3 is 18 amino acids long. V was cut by 0 bases and J by 1 base, with 18 bases left in between. The germline V gene encodes CDR1 LGHNT and CDR2 FRNRAP. The CDR3 loop is CASGLVLGGVQGNTEAFF. In DNA form, the CDR3 reads TGTGCTAGTGGTTTGGTACTCGGCGGGGTTCAGGGGAACACTGAAGCTTTCTTT.

This chain connects TRBV6-1 to TRBJ1-6; TRBD1 matches at 11 bases. CDR1 MNHNS and CDR2 SASEGT come from the germline V gene. The CDR3 length is 17 residues. The V gene end was trimmed by 1 base and the J gene end by 2 bases; junction bases not matched to a gene: 1. The CDR3 loop is CASSEGDRGTYNSPLHF. CDR3 bases: TGTGCCAGCAGTGAAGGGGACAGGGGGACCTATAATTCACCCCTCCACTTT.

The chain carries TRBV7-8 and TRBJ2-2, with 7 bases that match TRBD1. The CDR3 sequence is 17 residues long. Unmatched junction bases numbered 14, after V lost 5 bases and J lost 5 bases. CDR1 SGHVS and CDR2 FQNEAQ come from the germline V gene. CDR3 sequence reads: CASSLRRGQPSTGELFF. For the CDR3, the DNA is TGTGCCAGCAGCCTCAGAAGGGGACAGCCTTCAACCGGGGAGCTGTTTTTT.

The gene calls are TRBV10-3 and TRBJ1-3; D not resolved. V was pared by 7 bases and J by 1 base, with 14 bases between. The germline CDR1 and CDR2 sequences are ENHRY and SYGVKD. This CDR3 comprises 15 residues. The CDR3 coding sequence is TGTGCCATCATCGCGCATGGTGTGTCTGGAAACACCATATATTTT. Its protein product is CAIIAHGVSGNTIYF.